One sample yielded the 29 T cell receptor beta chains listed below, sequenced in a study of cytomegalovirus exposure and HLA in healthy donors. TCRdb's table, derived via immunoSEQ multiplex PCR, lists solely in-frame clones and lacks some. The data hold some 230,000 clones, with just over 90% observed a single time. Source material: PBMCs. The receptors here all came from a woman under 30 in good health and CMV-seronegative.

This rearrangement joins TRBV7-7 to TRBJ2-1; 7 bases align to TRBD2. Trimming cost V 0 bases and J 2 bases; bases outside gene matches: 4. The CDR3 has 16 residues. Germline V gene data show CDR1 as SSHAT and CDR2 as FNYEAQ (reference sequence). CDR3 in DNA: TGTGCCAGCAGCTTAGCCGGGAGGAGTGCCTACAATGAGCAGTTCTTC. Translation: CASSLAGRSAYNEQFF.

The genes are TRBV19 and TRBJ2-7, with D possibly TRBD1 on 5 matching bases. Germline values: CDR1 LNHDA, CDR2 SQIVND (reference sequence). Trimming pared 1 base from V and 6 bases from J, leaving 10 bases between. The CDR3 spans 13 residues. CDR3 loop: CASSIASGFEQYF. The CDR3 coding sequence is TGTGCCAGTAGTATAGCCTCAGGGTTCGAGCAGTACTTC.

The chain employs TRBV30 and TRBJ1-1; D unresolved. V lost 4 bases and J 11 bases, leaving 14 bases between the germline ends. Germline loops: CDR1 GTSNPN, CDR2 SVGIG (reference sequence). The CDR3 loop spans 11 amino acids. The CDR3 sequence: CAWKRTREAFF. The CDR3 DNA sequence: TGTGCCTGGAAGCGGACCCGTGAGGCTTTCTTT.

The chain uses TRBV7-8 and TRBJ2-7; D is perhaps TRBD1 (6 bases). There are 15 residues in the CDR3. The V gene's germline CDR1 is SGHVS and CDR2 FQNEAQ. Trimming took off 2 bases at V and 5 bases at J, with 16 bases between the two ends. The CDR3 sequence: CASSLYHRDGDEQYF. The CDR3 DNA follows: TGTGCCAGCAGCTTATATCACAGGGACGGGGACGAGCAGTACTTC.

The chain links TRBV9 to TRBJ1-3; 10 bases align to TRBD1. Trimming took 2 bases from V and 2 from J; bases not matched to a gene: 1. The CDR3 totals 15 residues. Germline V gives CDR1 SGDLS, CDR2 YYNGEE. CDR3 DNA: TGTGCCAGCAGCGTGGGACAGGGGACTGGAAACACCATATATTTT. Encoded protein: CASSVGQGTGNTIYF.

The rearrangement links TRBV6-1 to TRBJ2-7; D gene ambiguous. The V and J ends lost 1 base and 0 bases respectively, with 10 bases between them. CDR3 length: 15 residues. CDR1 and CDR2 from the germline V gene are MNHNS and SASEGT. The CDR3 region has the DNA TGTGCCAGCAGTGAAGTAATGGTGAGCTCCTACGAGCAGTACTTC. It encodes CASSEVMVSSYEQYF.

V usage is TRBV28 and J usage is TRBJ1-5, with a weak D call TRBD1 (6 bases). The CDR3 loop spans 14 amino acids. CDR1 and CDR2 (germline): MDHEN, SYDVKM. With 6 bases removed from V and 2 bases from J, the gap between germline ends came to 11 bases. The CDR3 spells CASSLGGGNQPQHF. CDR3 nucleotides: TGTGCCAGCAGCTTAGGGGGGGGCAATCAGCCCCAGCATTTT.

The rearrangement links TRBV30 to TRBJ2-7; 7 bases fit TRBD2. V trimming: 3 bases; J trimming: 0 bases; junction bases outside the gene matches: 5. The CDR3 runs to 14 residues. CDR1 GTSNPN and CDR2 SVGIG come from the germline V gene (reference sequence). DNA for the CDR3: TGTGCCTGGAGGCCTAGCGGCAACTCCTACGAGCAGTACTTC. Its translation is CAWRPSGNSYEQYF. The complete variable domain, with remaining parts taken from reference TRBV30 and TRBJ2-7, reads SQTIHQWPATLVQPVGSPLSLECTVEGTSNPNLYWYRQAAGRGLQLLFYSVGIGQISSEVPQNLSASRPQDRQFILSSKKLLLSDSGFYLCAWRPSGNSYEQYFGPGTRLTVT.

The V call is TRBV6-5, the J call TRBJ1-4; D ambiguous. Germline V lookup: CDR1 MNHEY, CDR2 SVGAGI. This CDR3 comprises 13 residues. V was clipped by 0 bases and J by 8 bases, with 7 bases between them. The CDR3 protein is CASSYSREEKLFF. DNA for the CDR3: TGTGCCAGCAGTTACTCGAGGGAGGAAAAACTGTTTTTT.

The chain has TRBV7-9 and TRBJ2-1, with 7 bases identical to TRBD2. Germline CDR1 SEHNR, CDR2 FQNEAQ (reference sequence). With V trimmed by 8 bases and J by 4 bases, 11 bases remained unmatched. The length of the CDR3 is 15 residues. CDR3 coding DNA: TGTGCCAGCCCGCCTCGGGGGGAGAAATACAATGAGCAGTTCTTC. This codes for CASPPRGEKYNEQFF.

The chain's CDR3 is CASDFDGGRLGGYTF. Here the CDR3 DNA reads TGTGCCAGCGATTTCGACGGGGGGCGCCTGGGCGGCTACACCTTC. V gene TRBV6-1 combines with J gene TRBJ1-2; tentative D call: TRBD1 (6 bases). The CDR3 extends over 15 amino acids. V dropped 8 bases and J dropped 8 bases, with 24 bases sitting between them. The germline CDR1 and CDR2 sequences are MNHNS and SASEGT.

V gene TRBV7-9 combines with J gene TRBJ1-2, with D perhaps TRBD1 (6 bases). The germline V gene encodes CDR1 SEHNR and CDR2 FQNEAQ (reference sequence). The CDR3 is 14 amino acids. V lost 7 bases to trimming and J lost 2 bases, with 14 bases between them. CDR3 residues: CASTEGQGNYGYTF. For the CDR3, the DNA is TGTGCCAGCACCGAGGGGCAGGGGAACTATGGCTACACCTTC.

The genes are TRBV28 and TRBJ1-1, with 12 bases matching TRBD1. CDR1 and CDR2 (germline): MDHEN, SYDVKM. There are 13 residues in the CDR3. The ends lost 6 bases at V and 10 bases at J; junction bases unmatched: 6. CDR3 sequence: CASSWDRGQGAFF. CDR3 DNA: TGTGCCAGCAGCTGGGACAGGGGGCAGGGAGCTTTCTTT.

CDR3 region: CASSPQTVANTEAFF. The CDR3 bases are TGTGCCAGCAGTCCCCAGACAGTTGCGAACACTGAAGCTTTCTTT. This rearrangement joins TRBV6-5 to TRBJ1-1; D is perhaps TRBD1 (5 bases). The germline V and J ends were trimmed by 5 bases and 1 base, with 14 bases remaining between them. This CDR3 is built from 15 residues. Germline CDR1 is MNHEY and CDR2 is SVGAGI.

This rearrangement joins TRBV5-1 to TRBJ1-3, with TRBD1 identical over 10 bases. Germline trimming cut 6 bases from V and 5 bases from J; bases unmatched to any gene: 14. Germline lookup yields CDR1 SGHRS and CDR2 YFSETQ. This CDR3 is 17 amino acids long. The CDR3 region is CASKRDRGYEARNTIYF. In DNA form, the CDR3 reads TGCGCCAGCAAGCGGGACAGGGGTTATGAAGCGAGAAACACCATATATTTT. The whole variable domain, remainder taken from reference TRBV5-1 and TRBJ1-3, is KAGVTQTPRYLIKTRGQQVTLSCSPISGHRSVSWYQQTPGQGLQFLFEYFSETQRNKGNFPGRFSGRQFSNSRSEMNVSTLELGDSALYLCASKRDRGYEARNTIYFGEGSWLTVV.

The rearrangement joins TRBV7-3 to TRBJ2-3, with 11 bases identical to TRBD2. The V and J ends lost 5 bases and 6 bases, in that order; junction bases with no gene match: 7. The germline gives CDR1 SGHTA, CDR2 FQGTGA. The CDR3 covers 15 residues. This CDR3 is CASSPTTSGMDTQYF. The CDR3 nucleotides are TGTGCCAGCAGCCCGACGACTAGCGGGATGGATACGCAGTATTTT.

This clone was found once. This rearrangement joins TRBV29-1 to TRBJ1-1; TRBD1 matches at 9 bases. J was trimmed by 5 bases and V by 2 bases; bases with no gene match: 3. The germline CDR1 and CDR2 sequences are SQVTM and ANQGSEA. The CDR3 is 13 amino acids. In DNA, the CDR3 is TGCAGCGTTGAAACAGGGGGCGCAACTGAAGCTTTCTTT. Translation gives CSVETGGATEAFF.

Comment on this clone: This clone may be a read error of a much larger clone one base away. Other DNA sequences in this specimen translate into the identical CDR3. DNA for the CDR3: TGTGCCAGCAGGGGAGGCTCCTACGAGCAGTACTTC. It encodes CASRGGSYEQYF. This sequence joins TRBV7-9 and TRBJ2-7; tentative D call: TRBD2 (6 bases). The germline CDR1 and CDR2 sequences are SEHNR and FQNEAQ (reference sequence). Trimming stripped 6 bases from V and 0 bases from J, with 6 bases between. There are 12 residues in the CDR3.

The chain has TRBV4-1 and TRBJ2-7, with D unresolved. Germline V gene sequence: CDR1 MGHRA, CDR2 YSYEKL. V lost 0 bases and J lost 2, with 11 bases in between. The CDR3 covers 15 residues. Written as DNA, the CDR3 is TGCGCCAGCAGCCAAGACTCGACTCCGGCCTACGAGCAGTACTTC. This translates into CASSQDSTPAYEQYF.

J is TRBJ2-7 and V is TRBV27; perhaps TRBD1 as D (5 bases). This CDR3 spans 14 amino acids. V was shortened by 2 bases and J by 5 bases, with 13 bases between the two germline ends. In germline, CDR1 is MNHEY, CDR2 SMNVEV (reference sequence). The chain's CDR3 is CASSLEGVVDEQYF. CDR3 sequence (DNA): TGTGCCAGCAGTTTAGAAGGGGTAGTCGACGAGCAGTACTTC.

The chain has TRBV6-1 and TRBJ1-6, with TRBD1 as a possible D gene (5 bases). The CDR3 has 15 amino acids. The germline CDR1 and CDR2 sequences are MNHNS and SASEGT. The germline V and J ends were trimmed by 3 bases and 10 bases, with 16 bases remaining between them. CDR3 amino acids: CASSEGQGLLSPLHF. In nucleotides, the CDR3 is TGTGCCAGCAGTGAGGGGCAGGGCTTATTGTCACCCCTCCACTTT.

The rearrangement uses TRBV15 and TRBJ1-2; 8 bases agree with TRBD1. V shed 5 bases, J shed 4 bases, and the junction held 9 bases outside the gene matches. This CDR3 is 15 amino acids long. The germline V gene encodes CDR1 LNHNV and CDR2 YYDKDF (reference sequence). The CDR3 nucleotides are TGTGCCACCAGCGGGGGACAGGTGGATTTCTATGGCTACACCTTC. This translates into CATSGGQVDFYGYTF.

The V and J genes are TRBV10-2 and TRBJ2-3, with a weak D call TRBD1 (6 bases). The CDR3 extends over 14 amino acids. Germline lookup yields CDR1 WSHSY and CDR2 SAAADI. V was trimmed by 6 bases and J by 1 base, leaving 11 bases between them. CDR3 sequence reads: CASRGHPRTDTQYF. CDR3 coding DNA: TGCGCCAGCAGGGGACACCCACGCACAGATACGCAGTATTTT.

The CDR3 nucleotides read TGTGCCAGCAGAGGAGGGATGCGAAACACTGAAGCTTTCTTT. It translates to CASRGGMRNTEAFF. This chain links TRBV7-9 with TRBJ1-1; no reliable D call. V lost 6 bases and J lost 2, with 13 bases in between. Germline V gene data show CDR1 as SEHNR and CDR2 as FQNEAQ (reference sequence). The CDR3 has 14 amino acids.

This sequence joins TRBV7-2 and TRBJ2-5; 9 bases agree with TRBD2. CDR1 is SGHTA, CDR2 FQGNSA, per germline. This CDR3 has 16 residues. J lost 1 base, V lost 1 base, and 4 bases had no gene match. CDR3 DNA sequence: TGTGCCAGCAGCTTAGATGAGCGGGGGGCCCAAGAGACCCAGTACTTC. It encodes CASSLDERGAQETQYF.

The gene calls are TRBV2 and TRBJ1-1, with 8 bases lining up with TRBD1. The V segment lost 1 base and the J segment 5 bases; nucleotides outside the gene matches: 6. The CDR3 has 15 residues. Germline assignment: CDR1 SNHLY and CDR2 FYNNEI. The CDR3 region is CASSEGGRGLTEAFF. The CDR3, as DNA: TGTGCCAGCAGTGAAGGCGGCAGGGGGCTGACTGAAGCTTTCTTT.

This clone was counted a single time. This chain uses TRBV29-1 with TRBJ2-7; 8 bases agree with TRBD1. CDR1 and CDR2 from the germline V gene are SQVTM and ANQGSEA. The CDR3 totals 13 residues. V gave up 7 bases and J gave up 0 bases; unmatched junction bases: 5. CDR3 region: CSALDRDSYEQYF. The CDR3 DNA reads as TGCAGCGCTCTGGACAGGGACTCCTACGAGCAGTACTTC.

The rearrangement uses TRBV29-1 and TRBJ2-3, with TRBD1 as a possible D gene (6 bases). V was pared by 7 bases and J by 2 bases, with 13 bases between. This CDR3 region has 13 residues. Germline V gives CDR1 SQVTM, CDR2 ANQGSEA. CDR3: CSGGTRLTDTQYF. CDR3 coding DNA: TGCAGCGGGGGGACACGACTCACAGATACGCAGTATTTT.

This clone was counted once. The rearrangement links TRBV6-6 to TRBJ2-2; D remains unclear. V lost 1 base, J lost 7 bases, and 7 bases lay in between. The CDR3 length is 13 residues. Looked up from germline, CDR1 is MNHNY and CDR2 is SVGAGI (reference sequence). This CDR3 is CASSYLFGGELFF. The CDR3, as DNA: TGTGCCAGCAGTTACTTATTCGGCGGGGAGCTGTTTTTT.